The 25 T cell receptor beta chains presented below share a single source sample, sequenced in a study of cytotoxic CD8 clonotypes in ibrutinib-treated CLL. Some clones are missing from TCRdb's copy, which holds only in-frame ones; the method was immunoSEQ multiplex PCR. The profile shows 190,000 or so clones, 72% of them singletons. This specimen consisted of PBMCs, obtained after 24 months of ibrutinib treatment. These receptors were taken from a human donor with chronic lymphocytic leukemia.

The DNA of the CDR3 is TGTGCCAGCAGCTTGGCCTTAGCGGGTGGGGACGAGCAGTACTTC. Translating it yields CASSLALAGGDEQYF. The chain uses TRBV5-6 and TRBJ2-7; TRBD2 matches at 7 bases. Trimming took 0 bases from V and 5 from J; bases not matched to a gene: 8. Germline CDR1 reads SGHDT; CDR2 reads YYEEEE. This CDR3 has 15 residues.

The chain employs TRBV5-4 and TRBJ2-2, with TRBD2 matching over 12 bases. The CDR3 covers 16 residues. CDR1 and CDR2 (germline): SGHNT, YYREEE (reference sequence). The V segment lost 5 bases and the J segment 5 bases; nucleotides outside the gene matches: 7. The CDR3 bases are TGTGCCAGCAGTTCAAGGACTAGCGGGATAACCGGGGAGCTGTTTTTT. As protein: CASSSRTSGITGELFF.

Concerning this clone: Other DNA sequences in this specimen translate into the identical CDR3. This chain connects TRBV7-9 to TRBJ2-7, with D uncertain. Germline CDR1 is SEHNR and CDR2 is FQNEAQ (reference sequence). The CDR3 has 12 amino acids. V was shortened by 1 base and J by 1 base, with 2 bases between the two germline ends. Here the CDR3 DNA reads TGTGCCAGCAGCTTAGGATCCTACGAGCAGTACTTC. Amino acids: CASSLGSYEQYF.

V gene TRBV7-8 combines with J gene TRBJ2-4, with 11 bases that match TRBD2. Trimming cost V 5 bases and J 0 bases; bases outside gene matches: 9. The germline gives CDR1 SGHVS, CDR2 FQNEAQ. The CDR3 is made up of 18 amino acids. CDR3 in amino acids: CASSPGTSGVLAKNIQYF. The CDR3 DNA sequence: TGTGCCAGCAGCCCGGGGACTAGCGGAGTACTAGCCAAAAACATTCAGTACTTC.

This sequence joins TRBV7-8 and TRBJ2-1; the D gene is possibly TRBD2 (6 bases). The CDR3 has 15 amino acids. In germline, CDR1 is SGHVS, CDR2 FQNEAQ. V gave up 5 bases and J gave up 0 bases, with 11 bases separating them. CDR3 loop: CASSISGSSYNEQFF. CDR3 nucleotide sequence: TGTGCCAGCAGCATTTCCGGGAGCTCCTACAATGAGCAGTTCTTC.

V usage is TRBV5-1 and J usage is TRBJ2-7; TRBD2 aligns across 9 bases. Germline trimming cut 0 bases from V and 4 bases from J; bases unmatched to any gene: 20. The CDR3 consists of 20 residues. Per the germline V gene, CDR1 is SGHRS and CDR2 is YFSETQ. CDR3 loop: CASSLGASGGWAGGRYEQYF. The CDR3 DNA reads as TGCGCCAGCAGCTTGGGGGCCTCTGGCGGCTGGGCGGGAGGGAGGTACGAGCAGTACTTC.

CDR3 in amino acids: CASSLRGRNSTETQYF. The CDR3 DNA sequence: TGTGCCAGCAGCTTACGGGGGCGCAACTCAACCGAGACCCAGTACTTC. The J gene is TRBJ2-5, the V gene TRBV11-2, with D possibly being TRBD1 or TRBD2 (6 bases each). The V and J ends lost 2 bases and 5 bases respectively, with 18 bases between them. Germline CDR1 and CDR2: SGHAT and FQNNGV. This CDR3 has 16 amino acids.

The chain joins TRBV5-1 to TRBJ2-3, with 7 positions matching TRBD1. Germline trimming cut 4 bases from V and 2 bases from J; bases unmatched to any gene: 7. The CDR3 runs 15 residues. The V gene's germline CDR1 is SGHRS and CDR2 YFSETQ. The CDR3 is CASSIATGDTDTQYF. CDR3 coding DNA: TGCGCCAGCAGCATAGCAACAGGGGACACAGATACGCAGTATTTT.

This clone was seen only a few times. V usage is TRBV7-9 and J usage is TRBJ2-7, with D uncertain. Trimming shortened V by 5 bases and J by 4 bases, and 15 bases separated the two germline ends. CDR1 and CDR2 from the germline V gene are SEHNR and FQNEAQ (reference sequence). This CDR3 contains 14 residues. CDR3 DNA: TGTGCCAGCAGCAACAGTATGGGTTCATACGAGCAGTACTTC. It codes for CASSNSMGSYEQYF.

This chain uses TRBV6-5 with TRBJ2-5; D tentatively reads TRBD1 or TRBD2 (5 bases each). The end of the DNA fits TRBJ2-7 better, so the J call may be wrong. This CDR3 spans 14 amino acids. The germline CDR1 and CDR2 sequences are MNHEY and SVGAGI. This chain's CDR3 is CASSLRDGTYEQYF. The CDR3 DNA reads TGTGCCAGCAGTCTCCGGGACGGGACCTACGAGCAGTACTTC.

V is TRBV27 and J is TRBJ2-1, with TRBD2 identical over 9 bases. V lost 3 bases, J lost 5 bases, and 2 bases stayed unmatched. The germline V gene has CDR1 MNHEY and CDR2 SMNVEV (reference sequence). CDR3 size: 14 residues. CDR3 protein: CASSFRGRDNEQFF. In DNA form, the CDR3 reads TGTGCCAGCAGTTTTCGCGGGAGGGACAATGAGCAGTTCTTC.

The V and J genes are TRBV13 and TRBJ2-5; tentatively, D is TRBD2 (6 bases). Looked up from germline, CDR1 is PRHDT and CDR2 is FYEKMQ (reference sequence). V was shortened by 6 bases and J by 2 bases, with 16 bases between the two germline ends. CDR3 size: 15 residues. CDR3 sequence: CASSYRVGGQETQYF. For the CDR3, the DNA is TGTGCCAGCAGTTACCGGGTCGGGGGACAAGAGACCCAGTACTTC.

DNA for the CDR3: TGTGCCAGCAGTCCCGGGGAGGAAGCTTTCTTT. It codes for CASSPGEEAFF. The V call is TRBV6-5, the J call TRBJ1-1; D gene uncertain. The CDR3 has 11 amino acids. V was trimmed by 5 bases and J by 8 bases, leaving 9 bases between them. CDR1 MNHEY and CDR2 SVGAGI come from the germline V gene.

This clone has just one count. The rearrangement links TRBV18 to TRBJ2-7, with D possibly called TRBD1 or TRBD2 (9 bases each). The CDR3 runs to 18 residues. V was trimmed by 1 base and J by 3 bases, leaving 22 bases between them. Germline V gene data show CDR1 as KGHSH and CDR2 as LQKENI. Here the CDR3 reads CASSPRDRASGDIYEQYF. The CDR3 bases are TGTGCCAGCTCACCACGGGACAGGGCTAGCGGGGACATCTACGAGCAGTACTTC.

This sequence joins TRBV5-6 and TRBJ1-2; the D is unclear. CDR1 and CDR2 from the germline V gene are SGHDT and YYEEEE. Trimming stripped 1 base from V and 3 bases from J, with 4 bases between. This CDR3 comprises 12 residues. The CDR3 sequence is CASSLRYYGYTF. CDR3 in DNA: TGTGCCAGCAGCTTGAGGTACTATGGCTACACCTTC.

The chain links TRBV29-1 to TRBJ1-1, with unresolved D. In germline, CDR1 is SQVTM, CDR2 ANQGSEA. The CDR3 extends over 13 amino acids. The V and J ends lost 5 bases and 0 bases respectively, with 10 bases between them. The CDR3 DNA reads TGCAGCGTTCCATCGTGGGTGAACACTGAAGCTTTCTTT. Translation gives CSVPSWVNTEAFF.

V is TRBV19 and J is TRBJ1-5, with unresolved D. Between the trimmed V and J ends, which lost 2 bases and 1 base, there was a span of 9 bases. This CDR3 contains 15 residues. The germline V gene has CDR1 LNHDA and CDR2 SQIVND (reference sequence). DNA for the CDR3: TGTGCCAGTAGTATAAACCCCAGAAGCAATCAGCCCCAGCATTTT. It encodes CASSINPRSNQPQHF.

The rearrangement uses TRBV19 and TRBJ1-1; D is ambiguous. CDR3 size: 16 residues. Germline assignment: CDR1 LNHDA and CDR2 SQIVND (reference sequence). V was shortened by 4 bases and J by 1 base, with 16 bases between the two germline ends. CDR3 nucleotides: TGTGCCAGTAGTAAGTTCCTCGGGATTGAGAACACTGAAGCTTTCTTT. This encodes CASSKFLGIENTEAFF.

For the CDR3, the DNA is TGTGCCAGCAGCCAGACAGGGGCCTATGGCTACACCTTC. Translated: CASSQTGAYGYTF. The genes are TRBV5-6 and TRBJ1-2; 8 positions match TRBD1. Germline CDR1 reads SGHDT; CDR2 reads YYEEEE. This CDR3 has 13 residues. The trim removed 4 bases at V and 4 bases at J, leaving 3 bases unmatched.

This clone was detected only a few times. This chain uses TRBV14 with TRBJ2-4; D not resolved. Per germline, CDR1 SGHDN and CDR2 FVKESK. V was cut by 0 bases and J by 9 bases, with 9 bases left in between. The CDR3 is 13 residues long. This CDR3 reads CASSQESIRIQYF. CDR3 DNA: TGTGCCAGCAGCCAAGAAAGCATACGCATTCAGTACTTC.

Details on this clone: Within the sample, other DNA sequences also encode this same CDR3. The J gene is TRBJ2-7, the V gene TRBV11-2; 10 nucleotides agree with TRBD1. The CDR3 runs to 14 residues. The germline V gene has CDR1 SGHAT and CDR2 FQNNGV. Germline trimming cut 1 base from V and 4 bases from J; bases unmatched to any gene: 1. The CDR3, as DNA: TGTGCCAGCAGCTTAGGACAGGGGGCGTACGAGCAGTACTTC. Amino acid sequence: CASSLGQGAYEQYF.

The CDR3: CSVEDLQGIRTEAFF. The CDR3 nucleotides read TGCAGCGTTGAAGATCTTCAGGGGATCAGGACTGAAGCTTTCTTT. The gene calls are TRBV29-1 and TRBJ1-1, with D tentatively TRBD1 (6 bases). The CDR3 sequence is 15 residues long. The V gene's germline CDR1 is SQVTM and CDR2 ANQGSEA. Trimming left V 0 bases short and J 5 bases short, with 16 bases between.

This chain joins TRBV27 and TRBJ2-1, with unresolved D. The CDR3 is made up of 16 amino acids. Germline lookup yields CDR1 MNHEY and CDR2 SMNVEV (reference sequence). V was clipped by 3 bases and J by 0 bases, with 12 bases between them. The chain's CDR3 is CASSLRPPFSYNEQFF. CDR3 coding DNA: TGTGCCAGCAGTTTGAGGCCCCCCTTCTCCTACAATGAGCAGTTCTTC.

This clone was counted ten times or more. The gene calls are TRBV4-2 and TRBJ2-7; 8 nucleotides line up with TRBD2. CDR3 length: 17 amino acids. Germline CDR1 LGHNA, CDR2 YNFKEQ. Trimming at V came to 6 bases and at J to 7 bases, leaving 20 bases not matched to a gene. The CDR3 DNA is TGTGCCAGCAGTCGGTTAGGAGCGGGAGACACCCTCGGGGAGCAGTACTTC. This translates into CASSRLGAGDTLGEQYF.

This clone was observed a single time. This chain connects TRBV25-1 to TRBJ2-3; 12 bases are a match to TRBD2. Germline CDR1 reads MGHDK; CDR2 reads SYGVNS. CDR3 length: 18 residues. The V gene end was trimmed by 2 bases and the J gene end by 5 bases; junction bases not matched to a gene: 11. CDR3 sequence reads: CASSEPRLAGGIRDTQYF. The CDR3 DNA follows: TGTGCCAGCAGTGAACCCCGGCTAGCGGGAGGGATTAGAGATACGCAGTATTTT.